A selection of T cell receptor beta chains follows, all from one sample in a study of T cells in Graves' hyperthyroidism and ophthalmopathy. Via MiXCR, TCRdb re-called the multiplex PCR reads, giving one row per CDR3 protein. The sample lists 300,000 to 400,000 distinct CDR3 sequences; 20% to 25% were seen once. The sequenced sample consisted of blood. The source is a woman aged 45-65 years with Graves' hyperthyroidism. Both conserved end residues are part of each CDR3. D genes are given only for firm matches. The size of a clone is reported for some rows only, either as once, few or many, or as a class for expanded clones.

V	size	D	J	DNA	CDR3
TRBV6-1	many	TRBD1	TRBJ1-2	TGTGCCAGCAGACACCTGGGGACAGGAGGGAGCTACACCTTC	CASRHLGTGGSYTF
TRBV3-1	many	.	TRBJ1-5	TGTGCCAGCAGCCAAATGACAGTCAATCAGCCCCAGCATTTT	CASSQMTVNQPQHF
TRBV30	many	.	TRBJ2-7	TGTGCCTGGAGTGTACGGGCAGCGCCCTTGAACGTGCAGTACTTC	CAWSVRAAPLNVQYF
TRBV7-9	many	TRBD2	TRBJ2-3	TGTGCCATTGGGAAGGGAGGACTAGCGGGAGTTGGCACAGATACGCAGTATTTT	CAIGKGGLAGVGTDTQYF
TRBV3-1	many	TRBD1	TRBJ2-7	TGTGCCAGCAGCCATTCCGGGACAGCCACTCAGGAGCAGTACTTC	CASSHSGTATQEQYF
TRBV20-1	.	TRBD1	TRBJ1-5	TGCAGTGCTCAATCAGGGGGCAGTCAGCCCCAGCATTTT	CSAQSGGSQPQHF
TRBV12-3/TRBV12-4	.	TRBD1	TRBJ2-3	TGTGCCAGCAGTTTCAGGGGGTTTCAGGATACGCAGTATTTT	CASSFRGFQDTQYF
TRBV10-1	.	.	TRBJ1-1	TGCGCCAGCAGTGAGAGCGTCGGTATGAACACTGAAGCTTTCTTT	CASSESVGMNTEAFF
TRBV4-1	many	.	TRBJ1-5	TGCGCCAGCAGCCAAGAGAAGGGAACCCAGCCCCAGCATTTT	CASSQEKGTQPQHF
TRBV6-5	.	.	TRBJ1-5	TGTGCCAGCAGTACCGACCTAGGCGGCAATCAGCCCCAGCATTTT	CASSTDLGGNQPQHF
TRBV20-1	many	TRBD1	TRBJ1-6	TGCAGTGCTAGAGCCTACAGGGGTGGCAATTCACCCCTCCACTTT	CSARAYRGGNSPLHF
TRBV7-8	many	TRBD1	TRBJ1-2	TGTGCCAGCAGCTTCCGACAGGGTTACAACTATGGCTACACCTTC	CASSFRQGYNYGYTF
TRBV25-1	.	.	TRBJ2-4	TGTGCCAGCAGTCCCCCGAACCTAGCCAAAAACATTCAGTACTTC	CASSPPNLAKNIQYF
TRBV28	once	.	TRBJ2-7	TGTGCCAGCAGTACCCGGAGCTTGCAGCAGTACTTC	CASSTRSLQQYF
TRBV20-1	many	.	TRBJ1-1	TGCAGTGCTACCCCTTGGGGGGTGAACACTGAAGCTTTCTTT	CSATPWGVNTEAFF
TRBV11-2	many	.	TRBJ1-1	TGTGCCAGCAGCTTAAGGTGGGAGAACACTGAAGCTTTCTTT	CASSLRWENTEAFF
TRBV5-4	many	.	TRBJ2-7	TGTGCCAGCTCCCCCGGCGCGGTGGGCAAGCAGTACTTC	CASSPGAVGKQYF
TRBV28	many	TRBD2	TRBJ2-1	TGTGCCAGCAGGTCAGCCCGACTAGCGGGAGCATACAATGAGCAGTTCTTC	CASRSARLAGAYNEQFF
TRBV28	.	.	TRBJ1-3	TGTGCCAGCAGCACTGGGGGGGCCGGGGCTGGAGACACCATATATTTT	CASSTGGAGAGDTIYF
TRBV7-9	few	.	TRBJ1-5	TGTGCCAGCAGCTTAGGAGTTTCGGGCCTCAATCAGCCCCAGCATTTT	CASSLGVSGLNQPQHF
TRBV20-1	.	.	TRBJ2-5	TGCAGTGTCAGGGACGCCGTCCAAGAGACCCAGTACTTC	CSVRDAVQETQYF
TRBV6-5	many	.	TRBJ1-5	TGTGCCAGCAGTTACAGGGGTGACAAGCCCCAGCATTTT	CASSYRGDKPQHF
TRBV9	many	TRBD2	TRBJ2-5	TGTGCCAGCAGCGTAGGGGGGAGGGAAAGAGAGACCCAGTACTTC	CASSVGGRERETQYF